This T cell receptor beta chain was found in a study of cytomegalovirus exposure and HLA in healthy donors. To note about this clone: Its antigen is as yet unknown.

PCR involved 60 Vbeta and 13 Jbeta primers. Data came from immunoSEQ multiplex PCR; TCRdb stores just in-frame clones and leaves some out. Among about 120,000 clones, approximately 80% were seen once, and the ten largest hold roughly 11%. The study's findings and limits: By HLA locus, TCR association rates varied in a later analysis, with DRB1 showing the most and HLA-C the fewest.

The CDR3 is 14 residues long. V shed 1 base and J shed 0 bases, with 5 bases lying between them. The germline CDR1 and CDR2 sequences are SGHAT and FQNNGV. This TCR derives from a man aged 35 to 55 in good health and CMV-seropositive. The chain carries TRBV11-2 and TRBJ2-3; maybe TRBD2 (5 bases). The sequencing sample was made of PBMCs. This CDR3 is CASSLAGSTDTQYF. As DNA, the CDR3 is TGTGCCAGCAGCTTAGCGGGGAGCACAGATACGCAGTATTTT.